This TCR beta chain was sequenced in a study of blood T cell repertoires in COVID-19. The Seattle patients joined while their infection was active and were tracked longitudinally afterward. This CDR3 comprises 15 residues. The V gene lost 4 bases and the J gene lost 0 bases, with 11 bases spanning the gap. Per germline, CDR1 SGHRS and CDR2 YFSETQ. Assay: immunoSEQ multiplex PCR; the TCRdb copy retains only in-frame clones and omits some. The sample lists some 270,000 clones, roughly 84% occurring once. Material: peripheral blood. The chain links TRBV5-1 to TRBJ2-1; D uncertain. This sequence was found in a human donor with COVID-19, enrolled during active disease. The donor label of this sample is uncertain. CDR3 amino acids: CASSLSGPSYNEQFF. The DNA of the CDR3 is TGCGCCAGCAGCCTGTCTGGGCCCTCCTACAATGAGCAGTTCTTC.